This T cell receptor beta chain was profiled in a study of T cell repertoires in cytomegalovirus infection. Germline V gene data show CDR1 as SGHVS and CDR2 as FQNEAQ. Trimming took 7 bases from V and 6 from J, leaving 10 bases between them. The CDR3 totals 12 residues. This clonotype appeared many times. TCRdb reanalysed the reads using MiXCR and keeps one entry per CDR3 protein. The sample holds nearly 650,000 distinct CDR3 sequences, approximately 24% seen once. The sample consisted of CD8+ T cells from PBMCs. The receptor's source is a human donor in good health (CMV status not recorded). Some clones in this sample may be carry-over from other donors' samples. The J gene is TRBJ1-5, the V gene TRBV7-8, with D tentatively TRBD1 (5 bases). For the CDR3, the DNA is TGTGCCAGCACCGCAGGGTTTCAGCCCCAGCATTTT. Translated, it gives CASTAGFQPQHF.